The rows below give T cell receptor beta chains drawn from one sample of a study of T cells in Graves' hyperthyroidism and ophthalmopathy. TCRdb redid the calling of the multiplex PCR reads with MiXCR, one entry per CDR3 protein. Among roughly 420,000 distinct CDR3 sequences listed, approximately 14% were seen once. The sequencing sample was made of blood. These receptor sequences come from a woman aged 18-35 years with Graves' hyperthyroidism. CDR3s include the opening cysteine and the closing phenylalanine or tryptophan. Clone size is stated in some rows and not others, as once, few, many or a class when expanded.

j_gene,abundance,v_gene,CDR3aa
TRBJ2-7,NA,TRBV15,CATSNAQGREQYF
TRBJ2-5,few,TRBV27,CASSVDRAETQYF
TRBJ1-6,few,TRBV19,CASSHETGPRGSPLHF
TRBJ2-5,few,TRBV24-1,CATSDLKGFRETQYF
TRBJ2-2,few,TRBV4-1,CASSQDGTANTGELFF
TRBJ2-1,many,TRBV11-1,CASSLSLAESYNEQFF
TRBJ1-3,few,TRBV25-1,CASSVWSVSGNTIYF
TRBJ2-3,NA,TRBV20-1,CSARRTSGRDTQYF
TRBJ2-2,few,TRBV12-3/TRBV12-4,CASSFGFSGELFF
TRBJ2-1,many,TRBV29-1,CSVEGPILLAAVRNEQFF
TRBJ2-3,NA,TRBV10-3,CAISEWTSRDTQYF
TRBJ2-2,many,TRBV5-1,CASSLVGSGELFF
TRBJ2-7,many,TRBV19,CASSLHLRGDSYEQYF
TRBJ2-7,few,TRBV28,CASSQGDRSYEQYF
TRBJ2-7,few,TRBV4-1,CASSQETNRVGQYF
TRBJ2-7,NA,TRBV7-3,CASSSPGLAGVHPRGEQYF
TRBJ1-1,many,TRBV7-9,CASSSRQENTEAFF
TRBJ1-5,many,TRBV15,CATSTGDGRNQPQHF
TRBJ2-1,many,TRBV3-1,CASSSSRPNEQFF
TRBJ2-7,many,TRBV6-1,CASREMGLKREQYF
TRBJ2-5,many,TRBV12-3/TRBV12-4,CASSLERGRETQYF
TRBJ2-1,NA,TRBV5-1,CASSLSGIPYNEQFF
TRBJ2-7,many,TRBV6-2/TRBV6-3,CASRGGAPYEQYF
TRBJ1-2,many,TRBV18,CASSPRTPGGYTF
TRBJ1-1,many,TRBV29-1,CSAVRTANTEAFF